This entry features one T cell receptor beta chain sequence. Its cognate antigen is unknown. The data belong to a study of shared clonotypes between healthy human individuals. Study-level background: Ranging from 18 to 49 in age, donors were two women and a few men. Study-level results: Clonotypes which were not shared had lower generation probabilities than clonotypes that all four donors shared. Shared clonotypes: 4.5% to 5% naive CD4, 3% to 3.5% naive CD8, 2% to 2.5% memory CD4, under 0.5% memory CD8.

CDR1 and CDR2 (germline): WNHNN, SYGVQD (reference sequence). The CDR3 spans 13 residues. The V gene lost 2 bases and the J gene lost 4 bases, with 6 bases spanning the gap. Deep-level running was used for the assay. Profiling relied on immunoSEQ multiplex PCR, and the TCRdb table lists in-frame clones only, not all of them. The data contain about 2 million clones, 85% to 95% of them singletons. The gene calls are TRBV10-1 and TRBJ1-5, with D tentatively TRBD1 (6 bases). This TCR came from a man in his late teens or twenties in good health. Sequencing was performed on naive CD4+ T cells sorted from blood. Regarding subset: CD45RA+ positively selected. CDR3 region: CASSEGQNQPQHF. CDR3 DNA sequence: TGCGCCAGCAGTGAGGGACAGAATCAGCCCCAGCATTTT.